This TCR beta chain was sequenced during a study of CD8+CD57+ T cells in acquired aplastic anemia. This clonotype was seen only once. Researchers used genomic DNA as the template to profile TCR beta VDJ and CDR3. TCRdb redid the calling of the reads with MiXCR, one entry per CDR3 protein. The table has around 250,000 distinct CDR3 sequences, 45% to 65% seen once; the top ten hold roughly 8%. V was clipped by 5 bases and J by 1 base, with 17 bases between them. Germline V lookup: CDR1 SGHTA, CDR2 FQGTGA. The CDR3 is made up of 16 amino acids. This sequence originates from a human donor with severe aplastic anemia or a healthy control (not recorded which). The material sequenced was sorted CD4+, CD8+, or CD8+CD57+ T cells (not recorded which) from PBMCs. This chain connects TRBV7-3 to TRBJ1-1; maybe TRBD1 (5 bases). CDR3 residues: CASSDKPGLRNTEAFF. DNA for the CDR3: TGTGCCAGCAGCGATAAACCGGGACTTCGGAACACTGAAGCTTTCTTT.